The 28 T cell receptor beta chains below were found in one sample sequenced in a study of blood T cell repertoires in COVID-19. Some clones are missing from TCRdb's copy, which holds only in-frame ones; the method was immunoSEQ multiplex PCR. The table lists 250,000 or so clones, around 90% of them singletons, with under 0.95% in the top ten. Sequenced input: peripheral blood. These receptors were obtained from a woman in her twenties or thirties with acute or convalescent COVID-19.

In DNA, the CDR3 is TGTGCCAGTAGTATTTCTAGGGGGGCCAACGTCCTGACTTTC. Encoded protein: CASSISRGANVLTF. The chain combines TRBV19 with TRBJ2-6; D ambiguous. With 3 bases removed from V and 4 bases from J, the gap between germline ends came to 7 bases. Germline CDR1 is LNHDA and CDR2 is SQIVND (reference sequence). The length of the CDR3 is 14 residues.

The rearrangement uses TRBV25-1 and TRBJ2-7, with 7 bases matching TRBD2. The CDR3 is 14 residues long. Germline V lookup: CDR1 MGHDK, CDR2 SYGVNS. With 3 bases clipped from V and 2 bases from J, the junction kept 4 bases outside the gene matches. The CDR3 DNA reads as TGTGCCAGCAGTGAGGGAGGGGCGACCTACGAGCAGTACTTC. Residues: CASSEGGATYEQYF.

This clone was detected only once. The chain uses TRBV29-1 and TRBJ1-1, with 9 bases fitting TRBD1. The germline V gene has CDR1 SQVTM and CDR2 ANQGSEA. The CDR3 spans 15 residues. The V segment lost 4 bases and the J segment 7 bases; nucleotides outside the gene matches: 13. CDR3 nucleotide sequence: TGCAGCGTTGCTTATCGGACAGGGGATGGTATTGAAGCTTTCTTT. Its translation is CSVAYRTGDGIEAFF.

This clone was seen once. The DNA of the CDR3 is TGTGCCAGCAGCAATTCTCAGGGCTATCAGCCCCAGCATTTT. It specifies CASSNSQGYQPQHF. V and J are TRBV7-8 and TRBJ1-5, with D possibly being TRBD1 (5 bases). V shed 5 bases and J shed 5 bases, with 13 bases lying between them. The CDR3 is 14 residues long. Germline CDR1 reads SGHVS; CDR2 reads FQNEAQ.

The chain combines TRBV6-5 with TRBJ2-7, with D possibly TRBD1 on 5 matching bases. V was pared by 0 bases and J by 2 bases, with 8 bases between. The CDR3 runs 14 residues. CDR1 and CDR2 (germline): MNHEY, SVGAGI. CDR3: CASSYSGETYEQYF. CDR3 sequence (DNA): TGTGCCAGCAGTTACTCAGGGGAAACCTACGAGCAGTACTTC.

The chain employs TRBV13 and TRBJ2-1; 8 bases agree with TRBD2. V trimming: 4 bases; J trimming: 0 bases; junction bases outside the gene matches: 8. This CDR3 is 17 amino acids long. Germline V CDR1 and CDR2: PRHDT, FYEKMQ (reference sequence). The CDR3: CASSSTTGTSSYNEQFF. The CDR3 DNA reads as TGTGCCAGCAGCTCCACGACCGGGACTAGCTCCTACAATGAGCAGTTCTTC.

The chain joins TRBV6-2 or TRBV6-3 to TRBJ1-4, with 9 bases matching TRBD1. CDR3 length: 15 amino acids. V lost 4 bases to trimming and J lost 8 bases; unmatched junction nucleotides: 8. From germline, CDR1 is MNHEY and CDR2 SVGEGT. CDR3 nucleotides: TGTGCCAGCAGTTTCGCCGGGACAGGGAGAGAAAAACTGTTTTTT. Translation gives CASSFAGTGREKLFF.

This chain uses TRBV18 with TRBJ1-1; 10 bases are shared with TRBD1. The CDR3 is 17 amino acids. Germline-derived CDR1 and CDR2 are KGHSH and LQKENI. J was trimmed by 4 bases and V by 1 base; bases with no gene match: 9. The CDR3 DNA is TGTGCCAGCTCACCACAGACAGGGGGCCTTTACGCCACTGAAGCTTTCTTT. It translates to CASSPQTGGLYATEAFF.

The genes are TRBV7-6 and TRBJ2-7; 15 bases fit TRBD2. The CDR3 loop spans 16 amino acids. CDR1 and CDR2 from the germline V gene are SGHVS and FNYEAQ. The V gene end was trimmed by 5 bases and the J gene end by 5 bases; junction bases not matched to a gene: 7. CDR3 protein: CASSRGLAGGPDEQYF. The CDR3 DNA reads TGTGCCAGCAGCCGCGGACTAGCGGGAGGGCCCGACGAGCAGTACTTC.

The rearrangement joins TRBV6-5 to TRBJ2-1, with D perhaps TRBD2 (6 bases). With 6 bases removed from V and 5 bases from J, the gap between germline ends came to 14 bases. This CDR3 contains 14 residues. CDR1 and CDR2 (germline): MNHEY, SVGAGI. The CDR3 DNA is TGTGCCAGCAGAGGGCCGGGGGTAAACAATGAGCAGTTCTTC. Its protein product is CASRGPGVNNEQFF.

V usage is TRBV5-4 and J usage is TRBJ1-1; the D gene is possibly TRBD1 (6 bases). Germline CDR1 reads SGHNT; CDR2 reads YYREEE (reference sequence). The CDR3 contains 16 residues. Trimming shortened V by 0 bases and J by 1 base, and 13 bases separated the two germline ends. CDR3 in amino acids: CASSLERGRGNTEAFF. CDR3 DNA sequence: TGTGCCAGCAGCTTGGAGCGAGGCAGGGGGAACACTGAAGCTTTCTTT.

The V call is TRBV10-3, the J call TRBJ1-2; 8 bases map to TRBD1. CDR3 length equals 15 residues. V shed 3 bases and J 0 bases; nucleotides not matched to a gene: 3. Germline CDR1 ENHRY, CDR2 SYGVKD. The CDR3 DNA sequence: TGTGCCATCAGTGAAGGACAGGGCGCTAACTATGGCTACACCTTC. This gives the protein CAISEGQGANYGYTF.

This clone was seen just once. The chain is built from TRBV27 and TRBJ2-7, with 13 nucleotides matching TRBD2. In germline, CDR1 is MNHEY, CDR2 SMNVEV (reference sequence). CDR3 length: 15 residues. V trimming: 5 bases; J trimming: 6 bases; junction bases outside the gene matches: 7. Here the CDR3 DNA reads TGTGCCAGCAGTCTATATGGACTAGCGGGAGCCGAGCAGTACTTC. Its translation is CASSLYGLAGAEQYF.

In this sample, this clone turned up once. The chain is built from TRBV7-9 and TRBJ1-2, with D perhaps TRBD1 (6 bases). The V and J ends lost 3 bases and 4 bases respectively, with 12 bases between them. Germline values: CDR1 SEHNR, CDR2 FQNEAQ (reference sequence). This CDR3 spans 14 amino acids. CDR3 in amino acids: CASSFPVDSYGYTF. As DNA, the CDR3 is TGTGCCAGCAGCTTTCCCGTGGACAGCTATGGCTACACCTTC. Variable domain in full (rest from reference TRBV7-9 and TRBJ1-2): DTGVSQNPRHKITKRGQNVTFRCDPISEHNRLYWYRQTLGQGPEFLTYFQNEAQLEKSRLLSDRFSAERPKGSFSTLEIQRTEQGDSAMYLCASSFPVDSYGYTFGSGTRLTVV.

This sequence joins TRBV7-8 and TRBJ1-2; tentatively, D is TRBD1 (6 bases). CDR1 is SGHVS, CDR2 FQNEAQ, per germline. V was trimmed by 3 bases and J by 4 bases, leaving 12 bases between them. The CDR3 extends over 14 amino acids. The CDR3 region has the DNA TGTGCCAGCAGCTTTAACAGGGACGGCTATGGCTACACCTTC. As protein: CASSFNRDGYGYTF. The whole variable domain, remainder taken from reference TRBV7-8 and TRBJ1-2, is GAGVSQSPRYKVAKRGQDVALRCDPISGHVSLFWYQQALGQGPEFLTYFQNEAQLDKSGLPSDRFFAERPEGSVSTLKIQRTQQEDSAVYLCASSFNRDGYGYTFGSGTRLTVV.

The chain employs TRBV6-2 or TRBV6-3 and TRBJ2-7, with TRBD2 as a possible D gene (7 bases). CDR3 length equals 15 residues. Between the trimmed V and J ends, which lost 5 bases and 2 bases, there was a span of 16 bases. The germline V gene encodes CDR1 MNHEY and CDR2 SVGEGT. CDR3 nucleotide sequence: TGTGCCAGCAGTCACCCCCGGGGGGCCGCCTACGAGCAGTACTTC. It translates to CASSHPRGAAYEQYF.

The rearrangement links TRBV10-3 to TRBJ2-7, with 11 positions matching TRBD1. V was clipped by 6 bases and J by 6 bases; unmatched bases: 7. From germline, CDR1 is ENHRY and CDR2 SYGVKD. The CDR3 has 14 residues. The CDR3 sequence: CAISPDRGLPEQYF. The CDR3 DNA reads TGTGCCATCAGCCCGGACAGGGGGCTCCCCGAGCAGTACTTC.

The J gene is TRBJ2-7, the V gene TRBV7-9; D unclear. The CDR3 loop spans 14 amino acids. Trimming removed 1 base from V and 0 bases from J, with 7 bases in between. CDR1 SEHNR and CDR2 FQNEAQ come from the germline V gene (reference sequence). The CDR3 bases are TGTGCCAGCAGCTTAGGGCCTGGCTCCTACGAGCAGTACTTC. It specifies CASSLGPGSYEQYF.

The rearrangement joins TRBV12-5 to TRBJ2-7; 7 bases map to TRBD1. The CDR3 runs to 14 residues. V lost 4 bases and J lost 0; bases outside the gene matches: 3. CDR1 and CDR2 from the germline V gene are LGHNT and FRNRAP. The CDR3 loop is CASGSDRSSYEQYF. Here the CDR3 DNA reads TGTGCTAGTGGTTCGGACAGGTCCTCCTACGAGCAGTACTTC.

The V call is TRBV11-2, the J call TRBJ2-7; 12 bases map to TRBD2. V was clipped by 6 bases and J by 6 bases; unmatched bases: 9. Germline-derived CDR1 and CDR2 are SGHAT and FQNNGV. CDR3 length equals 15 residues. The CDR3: CASSPRLAGVFEQYF. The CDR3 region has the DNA TGTGCCAGCAGTCCAAGACTAGCGGGAGTTTTCGAGCAGTACTTC.

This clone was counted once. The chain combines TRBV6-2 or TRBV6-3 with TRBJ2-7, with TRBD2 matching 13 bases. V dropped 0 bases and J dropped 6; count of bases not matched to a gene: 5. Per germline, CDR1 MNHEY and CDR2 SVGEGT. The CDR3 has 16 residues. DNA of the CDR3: TGTGCCAGCAGTTACTCAGGTACTAGCGGGAGGGCCGAGCAGTACTTC. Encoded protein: CASSYSGTSGRAEQYF.

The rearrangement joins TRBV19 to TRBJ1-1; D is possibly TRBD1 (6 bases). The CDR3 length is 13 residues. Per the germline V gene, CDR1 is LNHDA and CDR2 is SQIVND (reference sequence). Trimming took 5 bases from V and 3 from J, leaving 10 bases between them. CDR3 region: CASSYRADTEAFF. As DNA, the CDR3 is TGTGCCAGTAGTTACAGGGCGGACACTGAAGCTTTCTTT.

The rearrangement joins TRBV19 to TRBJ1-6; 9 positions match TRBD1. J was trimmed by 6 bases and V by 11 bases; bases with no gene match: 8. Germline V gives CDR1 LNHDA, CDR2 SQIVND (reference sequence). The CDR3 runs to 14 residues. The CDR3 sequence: CAVGDREINSPLHF. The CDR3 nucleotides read TGTGCCGTGGGGGACAGGGAAATTAATTCACCCCTCCACTTT.

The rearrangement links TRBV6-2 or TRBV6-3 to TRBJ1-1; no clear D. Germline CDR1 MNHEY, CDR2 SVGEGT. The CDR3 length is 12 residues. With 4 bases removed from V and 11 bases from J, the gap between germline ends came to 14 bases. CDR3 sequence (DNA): TGTGCCAGCAGTTGGGTACGGGAGGAGGCTTTCTTT. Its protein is CASSWVREEAFF.

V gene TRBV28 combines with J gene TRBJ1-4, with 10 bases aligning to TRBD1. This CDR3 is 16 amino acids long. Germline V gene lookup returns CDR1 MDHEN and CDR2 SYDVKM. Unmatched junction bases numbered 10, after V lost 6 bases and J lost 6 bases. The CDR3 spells CASRRQGALRDEKLFF. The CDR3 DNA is TGTGCCAGCAGACGACAGGGGGCTTTAAGGGATGAAAAACTGTTTTTT.

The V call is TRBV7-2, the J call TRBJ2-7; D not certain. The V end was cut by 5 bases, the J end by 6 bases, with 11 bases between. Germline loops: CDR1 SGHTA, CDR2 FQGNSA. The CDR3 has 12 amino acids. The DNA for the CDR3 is TGTGCCAGCAGCACCTTATTCGGCGAGCAGTACTTC. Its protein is CASSTLFGEQYF.

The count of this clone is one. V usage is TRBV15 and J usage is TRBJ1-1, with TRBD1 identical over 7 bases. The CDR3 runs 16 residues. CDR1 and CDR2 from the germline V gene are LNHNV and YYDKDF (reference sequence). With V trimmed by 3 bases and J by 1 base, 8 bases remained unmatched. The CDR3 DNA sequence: TGTGCCACCAGCAGTGGATTCAGGGGGGCGAACACTGAAGCTTTCTTT. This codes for CATSSGFRGANTEAFF. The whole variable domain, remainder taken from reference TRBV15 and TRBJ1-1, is DAMVIQNPRYQVTQFGKPVTLSCSQTLNHNVMYWYQQKSSQAPKLLFHYYDKDFNNEADTPDNFQSRRPNTSFCFLDIRSPGLGDTAMYLCATSSGFRGANTEAFFGQGTRLTVV.

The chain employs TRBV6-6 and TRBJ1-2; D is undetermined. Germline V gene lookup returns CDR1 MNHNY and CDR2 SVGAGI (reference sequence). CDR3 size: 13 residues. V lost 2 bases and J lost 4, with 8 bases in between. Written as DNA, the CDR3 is TGTGCCAGCAGTTACCGGGGAGGCTATGGCTACACCTTC. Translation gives CASSYRGGYGYTF.